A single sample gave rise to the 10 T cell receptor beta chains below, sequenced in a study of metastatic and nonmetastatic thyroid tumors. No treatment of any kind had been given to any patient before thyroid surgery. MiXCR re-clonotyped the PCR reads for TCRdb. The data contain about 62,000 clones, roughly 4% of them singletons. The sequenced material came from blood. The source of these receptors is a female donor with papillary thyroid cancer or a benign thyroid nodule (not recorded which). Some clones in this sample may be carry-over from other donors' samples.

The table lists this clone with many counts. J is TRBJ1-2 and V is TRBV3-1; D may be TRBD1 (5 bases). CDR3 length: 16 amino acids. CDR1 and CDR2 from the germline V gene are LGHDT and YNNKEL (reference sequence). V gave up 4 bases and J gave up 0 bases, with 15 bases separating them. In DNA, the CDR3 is TGTGCCAGCAGCCCTAATCCCGGCAGGGCTAACTATGGCTACACCTTC. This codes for CASSPNPGRANYGYTF. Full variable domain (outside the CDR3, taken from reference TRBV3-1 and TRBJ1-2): DTAVSQTPKYLVTQMGNDKSIKCEQNLGHDTMYWYKQDSKKFLKIMFSYNNKELIINETVPNRFSPKSPDKAHLNLHINSLELGDSAVYFCASSPNPGRANYGYTFGSGTRLTVV.

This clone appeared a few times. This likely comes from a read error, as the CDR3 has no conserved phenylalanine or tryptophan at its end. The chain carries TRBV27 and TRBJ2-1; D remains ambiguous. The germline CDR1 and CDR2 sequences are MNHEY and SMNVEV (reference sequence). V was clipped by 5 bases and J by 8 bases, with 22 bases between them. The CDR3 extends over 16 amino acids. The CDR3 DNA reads TGTGCCAGCAGTCAGCTAGGTGGTACCCTTAGAGATGAGCAGTTCCTC. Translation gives CASSQLGGTLRDEQFL.

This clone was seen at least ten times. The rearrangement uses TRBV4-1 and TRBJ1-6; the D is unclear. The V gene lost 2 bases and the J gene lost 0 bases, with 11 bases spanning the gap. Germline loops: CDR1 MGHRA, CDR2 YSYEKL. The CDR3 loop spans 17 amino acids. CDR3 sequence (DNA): TGCGCCAGCAGCCAAACCACGAGTAGCTCCTATAATTCACCCCTCCACTTT. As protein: CASSQTTSSSYNSPLHF.

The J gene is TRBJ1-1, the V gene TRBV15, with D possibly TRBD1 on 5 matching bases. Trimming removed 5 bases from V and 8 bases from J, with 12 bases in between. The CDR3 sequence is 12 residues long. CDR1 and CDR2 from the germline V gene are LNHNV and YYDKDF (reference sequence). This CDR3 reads CATSLGLREAFF. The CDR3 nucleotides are TGTGCCACCAGCCTGGGACTCCGAGAAGCTTTCTTT. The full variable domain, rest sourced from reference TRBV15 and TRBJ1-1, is DAMVIQNPRYQVTQFGKPVTLSCSQTLNHNVMYWYQQKSSQAPKLLFHYYDKDFNNEADTPDNFQSRRPNTSFCFLDIRSPGLGDTAMYLCATSLGLREAFFGQGTRLTVV.

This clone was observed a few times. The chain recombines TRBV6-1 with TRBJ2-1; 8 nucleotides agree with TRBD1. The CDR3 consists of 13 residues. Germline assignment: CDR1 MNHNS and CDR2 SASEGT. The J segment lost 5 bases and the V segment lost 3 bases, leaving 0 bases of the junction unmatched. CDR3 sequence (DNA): TGTGCCAGCAGTGACAGGGGGCACAATGAGCAGTTCTTC. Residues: CASSDRGHNEQFF.

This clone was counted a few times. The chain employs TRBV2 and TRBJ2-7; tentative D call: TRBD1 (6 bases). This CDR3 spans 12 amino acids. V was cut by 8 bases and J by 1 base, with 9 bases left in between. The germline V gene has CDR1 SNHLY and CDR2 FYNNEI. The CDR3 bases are TGTGCCAGCTCGGGACAATCCTACGAGCAGTACTTC. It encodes CASSGQSYEQYF.

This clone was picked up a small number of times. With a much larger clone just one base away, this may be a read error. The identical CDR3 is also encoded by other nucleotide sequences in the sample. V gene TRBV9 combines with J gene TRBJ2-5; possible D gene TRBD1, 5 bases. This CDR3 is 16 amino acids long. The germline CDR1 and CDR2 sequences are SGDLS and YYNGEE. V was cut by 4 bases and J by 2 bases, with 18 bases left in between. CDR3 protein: CASSPRTGMGQETQYF. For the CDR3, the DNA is TGTGCCAGCAGCCCCCGAACAGGCATGGGACAAGAGACCCAGTACTTC.

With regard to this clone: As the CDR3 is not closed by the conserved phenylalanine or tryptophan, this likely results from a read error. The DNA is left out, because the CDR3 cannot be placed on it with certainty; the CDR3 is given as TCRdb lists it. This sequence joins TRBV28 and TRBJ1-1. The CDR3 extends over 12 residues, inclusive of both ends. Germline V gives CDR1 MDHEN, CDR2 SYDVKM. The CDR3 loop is CASRELNTEAFV.

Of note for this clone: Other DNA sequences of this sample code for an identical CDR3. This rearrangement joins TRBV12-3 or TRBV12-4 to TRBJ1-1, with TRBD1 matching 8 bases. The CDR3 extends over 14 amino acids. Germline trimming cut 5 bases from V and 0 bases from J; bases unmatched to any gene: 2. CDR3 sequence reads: CASSPGGMNTEAFF. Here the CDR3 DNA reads TGTGCCAGCAGTCCAGGGGGCATGAACACTGAAGCTTTCTTT.

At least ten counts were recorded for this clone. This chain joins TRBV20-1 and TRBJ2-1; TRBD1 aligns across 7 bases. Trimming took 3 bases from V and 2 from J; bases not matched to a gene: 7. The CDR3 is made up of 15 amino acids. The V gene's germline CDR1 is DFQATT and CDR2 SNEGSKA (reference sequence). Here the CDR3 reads CSARKTGRTYNEQFF. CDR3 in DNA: TGCAGTGCTAGGAAGACAGGGCGAACCTACAATGAGCAGTTCTTC.